These 22 T cell receptor beta chains came from one sample sequenced in a study of blood T cell repertoires in COVID-19. Libraries were prepared by immunoSEQ multiplex PCR; TCRdb keeps only in-frame clonotypes and omits some of them. The sample has over 100,000 clones; roughly 80% are singletons. The specimen sequenced was peripheral blood. Source of these receptors: a human donor in a cohort sampled during active or convalescent COVID-19.

The V call is TRBV7-9, the J call TRBJ2-1, with TRBD1 matching over 8 bases. Per the germline V gene, CDR1 is SEHNR and CDR2 is FQNEAQ (reference sequence). Trimming cost V 5 bases and J 3 bases; bases outside gene matches: 6. The CDR3 spans 15 residues. CDR3 amino acids: CASSLRTGFYNEQFF. CDR3 bases: TGTGCCAGCAGCCTCCGGACAGGGTTCTACAATGAGCAGTTCTTC.

The DNA for the CDR3 is TGTGCCAGCAGTCGACAGACTAGAGGGGCCTACAATGAGCAGTTCTTC. Translated, it gives CASSRQTRGAYNEQFF. This rearrangement joins TRBV6-6 to TRBJ2-1, with D maybe TRBD2 (6 bases). CDR3 length equals 16 residues. Trimming stripped 5 bases from V and 2 bases from J, with 16 bases between. Germline CDR1 is MNHNY and CDR2 is SVGAGI (reference sequence).

CDR3 DNA: TGTGCCAGCAGTTATATCCCGGACAGGGTGAACACTGAAGCTTTCTTT. Translating it yields CASSYIPDRVNTEAFF. J is TRBJ1-1 and V is TRBV6-2 or TRBV6-3, with 8 positions matching TRBD1. CDR3 length: 16 amino acids. From germline, CDR1 is MNHEY and CDR2 SVGEGT. J was trimmed by 0 bases and V by 3 bases; bases with no gene match: 6.

This clone occurred a few times. The rearrangement uses TRBV5-4 and TRBJ2-7; 10 bases are shared with TRBD2. The CDR3 contains 15 residues. Germline V CDR1 and CDR2: SGHNT, YYREEE (reference sequence). V gave up 0 bases and J gave up 2 bases; unmatched junction bases: 2. Written as DNA, the CDR3 is TGTGCCAGCAGCTTGGTACTAGCGGGGCCCTACGAGCAGTACTTC. It codes for CASSLVLAGPYEQYF.

This sequence joins TRBV5-1 and TRBJ2-3; possible D gene TRBD2, 6 bases. The V end was cut by 0 bases, the J end by 1 base, with 12 bases between. CDR1 SGHRS and CDR2 YFSETQ come from the germline V gene. The CDR3 runs 16 residues. This chain's CDR3 is CASSLGEAGGTDTQYF. CDR3 DNA sequence: TGCGCCAGCAGCTTGGGGGAAGCGGGCGGCACAGATACGCAGTATTTT.

This clone was counted a single time. The V and J genes are TRBV5-1 and TRBJ2-2; 7 bases fit TRBD2. Germline lookup yields CDR1 SGHRS and CDR2 YFSETQ. J was trimmed by 7 bases and V by 3 bases; bases with no gene match: 9. The CDR3 is 15 amino acids. CDR3 region: CASSWGLSGVGELFF. In DNA form, the CDR3 reads TGCGCCAGCAGCTGGGGTCTAAGCGGGGTCGGGGAGCTGTTTTTT.

This sequence joins TRBV6-6 and TRBJ1-6; 8 bases align to TRBD1. J lost 2 bases, V lost 5 bases, and 2 bases had no gene match. The CDR3 runs to 15 residues. The germline V gene encodes CDR1 MNHNY and CDR2 SVGAGI (reference sequence). This chain's CDR3 is CASSGGQAYNSPLHF. The CDR3 DNA reads as TGTGCCAGCAGTGGGGGACAGGCCTATAATTCACCCCTCCACTTT.

This sequence joins TRBV10-3 and TRBJ1-1; D remains unclear. CDR3 length: 17 residues. V lost 0 bases to trimming and J lost 1 base, with 15 bases between them. Germline CDR1 and CDR2: ENHRY and SYGVKD. DNA of the CDR3: TGTGCCATCAGTGAGTCGTTACTTCGGGTCTCGAACACTGAAGCTTTCTTT. It specifies CAISESLLRVSNTEAFF.

This chain links TRBV4-3 with TRBJ2-6, with a weak D call TRBD2 (5 bases). The CDR3 spans 16 residues. Germline assignment: CDR1 LGHNA and CDR2 YSLEER. Trimming removed 0 bases at V and 1 base at J, with 7 bases between. CDR3 in amino acids: CASSQEPGSGANVLTF. CDR3 bases: TGCGCCAGCAGCCAAGAGCCGGGATCTGGGGCCAACGTCCTGACTTTC.

In the case of this clone: One end of the junction varies from germline; a read error may be responsible. The chain has TRBV6-5 and TRBJ2-1; 11 bases agree with TRBD2. Per germline, CDR1 MNHEY and CDR2 SVGAGI. This CDR3 is 12 amino acids long. Here the CDR3 reads CASSPRTSGLLF. CDR3 coding DNA: TGTGCCAGCAGTCCCCGGACTAGCGGGTTGCTCTTC.

In DNA, the CDR3 is TGTGCCACCAGCGGGCAAAGCTATCAGCCCCAGCATTTT. Translated: CATSGQSYQPQHF. The chain is built from TRBV15 and TRBJ1-5; D is undetermined. Germline values: CDR1 LNHNV, CDR2 YYDKDF (reference sequence). V lost 5 bases and J lost 5, with 10 bases in between. The CDR3 runs to 13 residues.

J is TRBJ2-1 and V is TRBV7-6, with D possibly matching TRBD2 (5 bases). Germline V lookup: CDR1 SGHVS, CDR2 FNYEAQ. The V and J ends lost 3 bases and 9 bases respectively, with 15 bases between them. The CDR3 has 14 amino acids. CDR3 DNA sequence: TGTGCCAGCAGCTTCCTCTCCCCTCGGGGTGAGCAGTTCTTC. Translation: CASSFLSPRGEQFF. Supplemented by reference TRBV7-6 and TRBJ2-1, the full variable domain reads GAGVSQSPRYKVTKRGQDVALRCDPISGHVSLYWYRQALGQGPEFLTYFNYEAQQDKSGLPNDRFSAERPEGSISTLTIQRTEQRDSAMYRCASSFLSPRGEQFFGPGTRLTVL.

The chain links TRBV24-1 to TRBJ2-1; TRBD1 matches 8 bases. CDR3 length: 15 residues. Germline CDR1 KGHDR, CDR2 SFDVKD. V was clipped by 6 bases and J by 3 bases; unmatched bases: 6. The CDR3 DNA sequence: TGTGCCACCAGTTCTGACAGGGGCGACTACAATGAGCAGTTCTTC. This codes for CATSSDRGDYNEQFF.

This rearrangement joins TRBV20-1 to TRBJ2-1, with D tentatively TRBD2 (5 bases). Germline CDR1 reads DFQATT; CDR2 reads SNEGSKA (reference sequence). This CDR3 is built from 11 residues. Trimming removed 4 bases from V and 9 bases from J, with 10 bases in between. CDR3 coding DNA: TGCAGTGCTACTCCTGCGGGTGAGCAGTTCTTC. Translation: CSATPAGEQFF.

V is TRBV4-1 and J is TRBJ1-4; 8 nucleotides agree with TRBD1. Germline V gene lookup returns CDR1 MGHRA and CDR2 YSYEKL. The CDR3 is made up of 16 amino acids. The ends lost 1 base at V and 8 bases at J; junction bases unmatched: 9. The CDR3 bases are TGCGCCAGCAGCCAAGTCTCAAAGGACAGGGACGAAAAACTGTTTTTT. Translation: CASSQVSKDRDEKLFF.

Only one count was recorded for this clone. This chain connects TRBV19 to TRBJ2-7; TRBD2 agrees at 15 bases. Germline CDR1 is LNHDA and CDR2 is SQIVND (reference sequence). The CDR3 sequence is 19 residues long. With 4 bases clipped from V and 2 bases from J, the junction kept 12 bases outside the gene matches. The CDR3 region has the DNA TGTGCCAGTAGTACCCAACACAGGACTAGCGGGAGGGGGACCTACGAGCAGTACTTC. Amino acids: CASSTQHRTSGRGTYEQYF.

J is TRBJ2-1 and V is TRBV7-2, with 7 positions matching TRBD1. The V segment lost 4 bases and the J segment 2 bases; nucleotides outside the gene matches: 5. The germline CDR1 and CDR2 sequences are SGHTA and FQGNSA. This CDR3 contains 15 residues. The CDR3 nucleotides read TGTGCCAGCAGCTCGACAGGGAGACCCTACAATGAGCAGTTCTTC. Translating it yields CASSSTGRPYNEQFF. The full variable domain, in which reference TRBV7-2 and TRBJ2-1 provide the parts outside the CDR3, is GAGVSQSPSNKVTEKGKDVELRCDPISGHTALYWYRQSLGQGLEFLIYFQGNSAPDKSGLPSDRFSAERTGGSVSTLTIQRTQQEDSAVYLCASSSTGRPYNEQFFGPGTRLTVL.

The chain has TRBV4-3 and TRBJ2-7, with D hard to call. V was shortened by 1 base and J by 3 bases, with 10 bases between the two germline ends. Germline V gene sequence: CDR1 LGHNA, CDR2 YSLEER. The CDR3 is made up of 14 amino acids. As DNA, the CDR3 is TGCGCCAGCAGCCAAGCCTACAGTAGCTACGAGCAGTACTTC. Residues: CASSQAYSSYEQYF.

The chain carries TRBV19 and TRBJ1-2; TRBD1 is a possible D gene (5 bases). The V end was cut by 9 bases, the J end by 5 bases, with 25 bases between. The germline V gene encodes CDR1 LNHDA and CDR2 SQIVND (reference sequence). The CDR3 consists of 16 residues. DNA of the CDR3: TGTGCCAGCATCGGTCGGGAGGGGATATCGCCATATGGCTACACCTTC. This sequence encodes CASIGREGISPYGYTF.

The V gene is TRBV4-3, the J gene TRBJ1-5, with 9 nucleotides matching TRBD1. The CDR3 is 15 amino acids. V was pared by 1 base and J by 5 bases, with 3 bases of the junction left unmatched. Germline-derived CDR1 and CDR2 are LGHNA and YSLEER. The CDR3 sequence: CASSQGTGADQPQHF. CDR3 in DNA: TGCGCCAGCAGCCAAGGGACAGGGGCTGATCAGCCCCAGCATTTT.

This clone was seen only once. The chain is built from TRBV14 and TRBJ1-2; 7 positions agree with TRBD1. Looked up from germline, CDR1 is SGHDN and CDR2 is FVKESK. V lost 0 bases, J lost 5 bases, and 9 bases stayed unmatched. The CDR3 loop spans 16 amino acids. For the CDR3, the DNA is TGTGCCAGCAGCCAAGAGGGCCAGGGGGGTGGATATGGCTACACCTTC. Its translation: CASSQEGQGGGYGYTF.

This chain links TRBV9 with TRBJ1-2; D unclear. V was shortened by 4 bases and J by 0 bases, with 13 bases between the two germline ends. The germline gives CDR1 SGDLS, CDR2 YYNGEE. This CDR3 comprises 15 residues. The CDR3 region has the DNA TGTGCCAGCAGCTTCGGACGGGGTACTAACTATGGCTACACCTTC. It codes for CASSFGRGTNYGYTF.